What follows is one T cell receptor beta chain and its context. These data are taken from a study of early T cells in non-severe SARS-CoV-2 infection. Study-wide context: Unpaired chains resulted from sequencing bulk RNA of unsorted whole blood.

Using its own MiXCR run on the 5' RACE reads, TCRdb lists one record per CDR3 protein. The sample carries tens of thousands of distinct CDR3 sequences, under 15% recorded once. CDR1 is SNHLY, CDR2 FYNNEI, per germline. Trimming cost V 7 bases and J 8 bases, with 17 bases left between them. The CDR3 sequence is 14 residues long. The sample taken for sequencing was whole blood. This clonotype originated in an adult who was a healthcare worker with PCR-confirmed SARS-CoV-2 infection or an uninfected control (not recorded which). The chain carries TRBV2 and TRBJ1-4, with D hard to call. The CDR3 DNA follows: TGTGCCAGCATGGACGGTGCCATCGGGGAAAAACTGTTTTTT. It yields the protein CASMDGAIGEKLFF.